This T cell receptor (beta chain) was recovered during a study of blood T cell repertoires in COVID-19. In its sample, this clone was seen a few times. The V segment lost 3 bases and the J segment 3 bases; nucleotides outside the gene matches: 5. The CDR3 totals 15 residues. Germline V lookup: CDR1 SGHRS, CDR2 YFSETQ. Method: immunoSEQ multiplex PCR; TCRdb's copy keeps in-frame clones and lacks some. The repertoire has about 140,000 clones, more than 65% of them found once; the top ten carry 4%. The V call is TRBV5-1, the J call TRBJ1-4; 7 bases are a match to TRBD1. The TCR was taken from a woman aged 55-69 years with acute or convalescent COVID-19. The specimen sequenced was peripheral blood. The CDR3 spells CASSWSTGSNEKLFF. The CDR3 bases are TGCGCCAGCAGCTGGTCGACAGGGTCTAATGAAAAACTGTTTTTT.